This T cell receptor beta chain was observed in a study of blood T cell repertoires in COVID-19. Looking at the study overall: Acute-phase and convalescent COVID-19 samples originated in the United States, Italy and Spain. T cells, B-cell-depleted T cells, or PBMCs provided the cDNA or gDNA that served as material.

CDR1 SNHLY and CDR2 FYNNEI come from the germline V gene. Trimming took off 0 bases at V and 8 bases at J, with 10 bases between the two ends. CDR3 length: 13 amino acids. Original processing methods: Reference gene primer amplification gave estimated nucleated cell counts. Generated by immunoSEQ multiplex PCR, the TCRdb table keeps only in-frame clones and is missing some. That table supplies the V and J calls and clone size; D and trimming were determined from the DNA. The sample contains 110,000 to 150,000 clones, roughly 85% of which appear only once. Material: peripheral blood. The chain links TRBV2 to TRBJ1-2, with a possible D match to TRBD1 (5 bases). The receptor was derived from a man aged 45-60 years with acute or convalescent COVID-19. CDR3 sequence (DNA): TGTGCCAGCAGTGAAGCTCAGGGCAGGGGCTACACCTTC. It yields the protein CASSEAQGRGYTF.